This entry concerns a single TCR beta chain. The antigen remains unidentified. These data come from a study of OX40 agonist ivuxolimab in advanced cancers. Study details: Clinicians treated patients with ivuxolimab, an agonistic anti-OX40 (CD134) antibody. Prior checkpoint blockade (anti-PD-1, anti-PD-L1 or anti-CTLA-4) was permitted; approximately 40% had it. The study's findings and limits: Antigen specificity remained undetermined for the expanded peripheral T cells. Doses of 0.1 to 3.0 mg/kg were accompanied by clonal expansion of CD4+ and CD8+ blood T cells by week 6.

V trimming: 7 bases; J trimming: 2 bases; junction bases outside the gene matches: 9. The CDR3 sequence is 16 residues long. The V gene's germline CDR1 is SGHVS and CDR2 FQNEAQ. Data came from immunoSEQ multiplex PCR; TCRdb stores just in-frame clones and leaves some out. The repertoire holds tens of thousands of clones, around nine tenths seen once, with around 0.7% in the top ten. The chain is built from TRBV7-8 and TRBJ2-2; 8 nucleotides agree with TRBD2. The clonotype was recovered from an adult with an advanced solid tumor such as melanoma, head and neck, liver or kidney cancer. The sample consisted of CD4+ or CD8+ T cells sorted from blood, taken in a trial of the OX40 agonist ivuxolimab. In DNA form, the CDR3 reads TGTGCCAGCACCCGATCCGGGGGGGCTAACACCGGGGAGCTGTTTTTT. Its protein product is CASTRSGGANTGELFF. Full variable domain (remainder filled in from reference TRBV7-8 and TRBJ2-2): GAGVSQSPRYKVAKRGQDVALRCDPISGHVSLFWYQQALGQGPEFLTYFQNEAQLDKSGLPSDRFFAERPEGSVSTLKIQRTQQEDSAVYLCASTRSGGANTGELFFGEGSRLTVL.